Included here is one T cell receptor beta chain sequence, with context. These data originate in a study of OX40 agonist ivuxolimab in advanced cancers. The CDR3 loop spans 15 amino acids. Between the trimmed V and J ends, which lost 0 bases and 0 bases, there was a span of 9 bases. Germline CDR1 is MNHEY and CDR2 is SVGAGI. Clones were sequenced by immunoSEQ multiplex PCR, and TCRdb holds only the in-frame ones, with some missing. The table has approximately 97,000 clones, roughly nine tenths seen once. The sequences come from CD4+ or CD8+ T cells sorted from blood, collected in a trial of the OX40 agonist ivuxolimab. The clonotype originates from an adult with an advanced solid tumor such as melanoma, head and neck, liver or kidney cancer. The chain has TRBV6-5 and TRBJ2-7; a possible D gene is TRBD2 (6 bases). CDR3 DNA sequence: TGTGCCAGCAGTTACTCTAGCGGAAGCTCCTACGAGCAGTACTTC. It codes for CASSYSSGSSYEQYF.